This T cell receptor beta chain was documented in a study of cytomegalovirus exposure and HLA in healthy donors. Study-level results: The authors considered a cluster of highly shared sequence variants likely to be a sequencing artifact. Most TCR sequences were rare, but some public TCRs occurred in many donors. Across all donors, roughly uniform sequencing depth was an assumption of the presence/absence analyses.

This clone has a single count. Antigen specificity is unknown. PCR amplification relied on 60 Vbeta primers (plus 13 Jbeta primers). Sequenced by immunoSEQ multiplex PCR; TCRdb stores in-frame clones only, minus some. The data hold 200,000 or so clones, with 75% to 90% observed a single time. J gave up 5 bases and V 2 bases, and 6 bases lay outside the gene matches. This CDR3 contains 15 residues. Germline V gene sequence: CDR1 SGHRS, CDR2 YFSETQ. The receptor was derived from a woman aged 45-60 years in good health and CMV-seropositive. This chain joins TRBV5-1 and TRBJ2-2, with 7 bases matching TRBD2. Sequenced: PBMCs. The CDR3 loop is CASSFSGKRTGELFF. In nucleotides, the CDR3 is TGCGCCAGCAGCTTCAGCGGGAAGAGGACCGGGGAGCTGTTTTTT.